A single sample gave rise to the 29 T cell receptor beta chains below, sequenced in a study of blood T cell repertoires in COVID-19. Produced via immunoSEQ multiplex PCR; TCRdb's table is partial and in-frame only. The table lists approximately 65,000 clones, under 80% of them singletons, with over 15% in the top ten. The specimen was peripheral blood. These receptors were obtained from a man aged 60 to 69 with acute or convalescent COVID-19.

The genes are TRBV30 and TRBJ1-5; no clear D gene. The CDR3 totals 12 residues. V lost 3 bases and J 9 bases, leaving 12 bases between the germline ends. Germline V gene sequence: CDR1 GTSNPN, CDR2 SVGIG (reference sequence). DNA for the CDR3: TGTGCCTGGAGACCAACTGCCTGGCCCCAGCATTTT. Protein sequence: CAWRPTAWPQHF. Together with reference TRBV30 and TRBJ1-5, the CDR3 gives the full variable domain: SQTIHQWPATLVQPVGSPLSLECTVEGTSNPNLYWYRQAAGRGLQLLFYSVGIGQISSEVPQNLSASRPQDRQFILSSKKLLLSDSGFYLCAWRPTAWPQHFGDGTRLSIL.

This chain links TRBV28 with TRBJ1-2; D is unclear. CDR1 and CDR2 from the germline V gene are MDHEN and SYDVKM. The CDR3 is 13 residues long. The V and J ends lost 8 bases and 4 bases respectively, with 14 bases between them. CDR3 bases: TGTGCCAGCCAGGAGGCAGTCGTCTATGGCTACACCTTC. Protein product: CASQEAVVYGYTF.

This chain joins TRBV5-1 and TRBJ2-5; 8 bases line up with TRBD2. This CDR3 region has 13 residues. The germline V gene encodes CDR1 SGHRS and CDR2 YFSETQ. V lost 6 bases and J lost 4; bases outside the gene matches: 5. The CDR3 bases are TGCGCCAGCACGATAGCGGGGAGAGAGACCCAGTACTTC. Its protein product is CASTIAGRETQYF.

The CDR3 bases are TGTGCCAGCAGCGCTTCTGACAGGGGTAATTCACCCCTCCACTTT. This codes for CASSASDRGNSPLHF. The rearrangement uses TRBV5-6 and TRBJ1-6; 8 positions agree with TRBD1. Germline values: CDR1 SGHDT, CDR2 YYEEEE. CDR3 length: 15 residues. V trimming: 4 bases; J trimming: 6 bases; junction bases outside the gene matches: 6.

The chain carries TRBV7-2 and TRBJ2-7; 11 bases agree with TRBD1. The CDR3 loop spans 15 amino acids. With V trimmed by 3 bases and J by 4 bases, 5 bases remained unmatched. CDR1 is SGHTA, CDR2 FQGNSA, per germline. In nucleotides, the CDR3 is TGTGCCAGCAGCTTCGGGACAGGGGGTTCTTACGAGCAGTACTTC. It encodes CASSFGTGGSYEQYF.

This sequence joins TRBV4-1 and TRBJ2-7; the match to TRBD1 covers 8 bases. The CDR3 has 15 residues. Trimming at V came to 1 base and at J to 3 bases, leaving 5 bases not matched to a gene. CDR1 and CDR2 from the germline V gene are MGHRA and YSYEKL. The CDR3 sequence is CASSQAHRGVYEQYF. CDR3 DNA: TGCGCCAGCAGCCAAGCTCACAGGGGGGTCTACGAGCAGTACTTC.

The table lists this clone with a few counts. This CDR3 is CASSQASGATNEKLFF. Written as DNA, the CDR3 is TGTGCCAGCAGCCAGGCCTCCGGGGCAACTAATGAAAAACTGTTTTTT. This chain connects TRBV4-2 to TRBJ1-4; D is unclear. CDR3 length: 16 residues. With 3 bases removed from V and 0 bases from J, the gap between germline ends came to 11 bases. Germline values: CDR1 LGHNA, CDR2 YNFKEQ.

This clone showed up just once. This chain joins TRBV30 and TRBJ2-3; no firm D call. The V end was cut by 8 bases, the J end by 0 bases, with 9 bases between. CDR3 length equals 12 residues. Per the germline V gene, CDR1 is GTSNPN and CDR2 is SVGIG (reference sequence). CDR3 amino acids: CALTLSTDTQYF. The CDR3 DNA follows: TGTGCCCTCACTCTCAGCACAGATACGCAGTATTTT.

The chain links TRBV18 to TRBJ1-1; 7 bases map to TRBD1. The CDR3 has 13 residues. Germline V lookup: CDR1 KGHSH, CDR2 LQKENI. J lost 8 bases, V lost 3 bases, and 6 bases had no gene match. The CDR3 DNA reads TGTGCCAGCTCACCCCCTAACAGGGGAGAAGCTTTCTTT. The encoded protein is CASSPPNRGEAFF. Variable domain in full (rest from reference TRBV18 and TRBJ1-1): NAGVMQNPRHLVRRRGQEARLRCSPMKGHSHVYWYRQLPEEGLKFMVYLQKENIIDESGMPKERFSAEFPKEGPSILRIQQVVRGDSAAYFCASSPPNRGEAFFGQGTRLTVV.

This clone was seen a handful of times. The chain joins TRBV27 to TRBJ1-1, with D possibly TRBD1 on 6 matching bases. The V gene lost 6 bases and the J gene lost 4 bases, with 18 bases spanning the gap. This CDR3 has 15 amino acids. Germline CDR1 MNHEY, CDR2 SMNVEV (reference sequence). The CDR3 DNA reads TGTGCCAGCAGAGGAGACTGGAACAGGGTCACTGAAGCTTTCTTT. The encoded protein is CASRGDWNRVTEAFF.

The chain combines TRBV6-5 with TRBJ1-5, with a possible D match to TRBD1 (5 bases). The CDR3 has 14 amino acids. Germline values: CDR1 MNHEY, CDR2 SVGAGI. The ends were cut back, 5 bases at V and 1 base at J, with 9 bases in the middle. The CDR3 region is CASSLGGSNQPQHF. The DNA for the CDR3 is TGTGCCAGCAGTCTCGGGGGGAGCAATCAGCCCCAGCATTTT.

The V and J genes are TRBV3-1 (or the pseudogene TRBV3-2) and TRBJ2-5; 9 bases are a match to TRBD2. The germline CDR1 and CDR2 sequences are LGHDT and YNNKEL (reference sequence). V was clipped by 3 bases and J by 5 bases; unmatched bases: 7. The CDR3 has 15 amino acids. The CDR3: CASSQLAGKWETQYF. CDR3 DNA sequence: TGTGCCAGCAGCCAGCTAGCGGGAAAGTGGGAGACCCAGTACTTC.

This clone has a single count. The chain carries TRBV6-5 and TRBJ2-3; TRBD2 matches at 8 bases. Germline-derived CDR1 and CDR2 are MNHEY and SVGAGI. The CDR3 is 16 residues long. J lost 2 bases, V lost 0 bases, and 4 bases had no gene match. CDR3 residues: CASSYSPSGLTDTQYF. The CDR3 region has the DNA TGTGCCAGCAGTTACTCGCCTAGCGGGCTCACAGATACGCAGTATTTT.

This clone was counted only a few times. This rearrangement joins TRBV10-3 to TRBJ2-3; TRBD2 aligns across 8 bases. Looked up from germline, CDR1 is ENHRY and CDR2 is SYGVKD. The CDR3 has 13 residues. V was pared by 4 bases and J by 6 bases, with 3 bases of the junction left unmatched. CDR3 loop: CAISGGLADTQYF. The CDR3 nucleotides are TGTGCCATCAGTGGAGGACTAGCCGATACGCAGTATTTT.

The rearrangement uses TRBV19 and TRBJ2-3; 10 positions agree with TRBD2. V lost 5 bases to trimming and J lost 1 base; unmatched junction nucleotides: 6. The germline V gene encodes CDR1 LNHDA and CDR2 SQIVND (reference sequence). The CDR3 runs 16 residues. The CDR3 bases are TGTGCCAGTAGTCCGACAGGGACTAGCGGCACAGATACGCAGTATTTT. It translates to CASSPTGTSGTDTQYF.

The chain couples TRBV5-1 to TRBJ2-3; TRBD1 matches at 7 bases. The germline CDR1 and CDR2 sequences are SGHRS and YFSETQ. V lost 3 bases to trimming and J lost 4 bases; unmatched junction nucleotides: 8. CDR3 length equals 15 residues. CDR3 region: CASSSTGVQADTQYF. The DNA for the CDR3 is TGCGCCAGCAGCTCTACAGGGGTTCAAGCAGATACGCAGTATTTT.

V usage is TRBV18 and J usage is TRBJ2-1; D unclear. Between the trimmed V and J ends, which lost 0 bases and 2 bases, there was a span of 8 bases. CDR3 size: 15 residues. Germline values: CDR1 KGHSH, CDR2 LQKENI. DNA for the CDR3: TGTGCCAGCTCACCACCTAATCAGGCCTACAATGAGCAGTTCTTC. It encodes CASSPPNQAYNEQFF. The full variable domain, rest sourced from reference TRBV18 and TRBJ2-1, is NAGVMQNPRHLVRRRGQEARLRCSPMKGHSHVYWYRQLPEEGLKFMVYLQKENIIDESGMPKERFSAEFPKEGPSILRIQQVVRGDSAAYFCASSPPNQAYNEQFFGPGTRLTVL.

This rearrangement joins TRBV6-5 to TRBJ2-5, with D perhaps TRBD2 (5 bases). Germline loops: CDR1 MNHEY, CDR2 SVGAGI. V shed 10 bases and J shed 5 bases, with 20 bases lying between them. This CDR3 is 14 amino acids long. CDR3 amino acids: CATARAGGGETQYF. The CDR3 DNA reads TGTGCCACCGCTCGGGCAGGCGGAGGCGAGACCCAGTACTTC.

This clone appeared a few times. The chain carries TRBV7-9 and TRBJ1-5; TRBD1 aligns across 8 bases. The V gene end was trimmed by 4 bases and the J gene end by 4 bases; junction bases not matched to a gene: 3. This CDR3 region has 14 residues. Looked up from germline, CDR1 is SEHNR and CDR2 is FQNEAQ (reference sequence). CDR3 in amino acids: CASSYGQGNQPQHF. CDR3 in DNA: TGTGCCAGCAGCTACGGACAGGGTAATCAGCCCCAGCATTTT.

The V gene is TRBV7-9, the J gene TRBJ2-2; D is uncertain. This CDR3 has 13 residues. CDR1 and CDR2 from the germline V gene are SEHNR and FQNEAQ (reference sequence). The ends were cut back, 2 bases at V and 7 bases at J, with 8 bases in the middle. This CDR3 reads CASSLLAGGELFF. CDR3 sequence (DNA): TGTGCCAGCAGCTTACTGGCAGGCGGGGAGCTGTTTTTT.

V gene TRBV3-1 (or the pseudogene TRBV3-2) combines with J gene TRBJ2-7; the D gene is possibly TRBD2 (5 bases). The CDR3 has 16 amino acids. Germline V gene sequence: CDR1 LGHDT, CDR2 YNNKEL (reference sequence). V dropped 4 bases and J dropped 3 bases, with 19 bases sitting between them. CDR3 in DNA: TGTGCCAGCAGCCCAAGAAGCGGCGAGGTTAGCTACGAGCAGTACTTC. Its translation: CASSPRSGEVSYEQYF.

The V call is TRBV9, the J call TRBJ2-1; TRBD2 agrees at 11 bases. In germline, CDR1 is SGDLS, CDR2 YYNGEE. V lost 0 bases to trimming and J lost 6 bases; unmatched junction nucleotides: 2. This CDR3 contains 15 residues. This CDR3 is CASSVVGTSGNEQFF. The CDR3, as DNA: TGTGCCAGCAGCGTAGTGGGGACTAGCGGCAATGAGCAGTTCTTC.

The chain uses TRBV10-3 and TRBJ1-2; D possibly corresponds to TRBD1 (6 bases). Germline V gene sequence: CDR1 ENHRY, CDR2 SYGVKD. The V and J ends lost 7 bases and 2 bases respectively, with 11 bases between them. The CDR3 runs 13 residues. CDR3: CAITPDRNYGYTF. The CDR3 region has the DNA TGTGCCATCACACCTGACAGGAACTATGGCTACACCTTC.

The rearrangement joins TRBV30 to TRBJ1-1; maybe TRBD1 (6 bases). V gave up 2 bases and J gave up 7 bases, with 8 bases separating them. Germline loops: CDR1 GTSNPN, CDR2 SVGIG (reference sequence). This CDR3 has 11 residues. For the CDR3, the DNA is TGTGCCTGGAGTATACAGGGTGAAGCTTTCTTT. Encoded protein: CAWSIQGEAFF.

The chain couples TRBV9 to TRBJ2-7; the D gene is possibly TRBD1 (6 bases). Germline loops: CDR1 SGDLS, CDR2 YYNGEE. The CDR3 totals 13 residues. V gave up 3 bases and J gave up 3 bases, with 10 bases separating them. CDR3 DNA: TGTGCCAGCAGCGCCGGACAGTACTACGAGCAGTACTTC. This translates into CASSAGQYYEQYF.

This clone was seen a few times. This chain uses TRBV5-1 with TRBJ1-1; 8 positions match TRBD1. This CDR3 contains 15 residues. CDR1 is SGHRS, CDR2 YFSETQ, per germline. J gave up 1 base and V 3 bases, and 5 bases lay outside the gene matches. The CDR3 bases are TGCGCCAGCAGCTCTAGAGGACAGGGGAACACTGAAGCTTTCTTT. Translated: CASSSRGQGNTEAFF.

The CDR3 is CSVAGSGPYNEQFF. The CDR3 DNA reads as TGCAGCGTTGCAGGAAGCGGGCCTTACAATGAGCAGTTCTTC. This chain joins TRBV29-1 and TRBJ2-1; maybe TRBD2 (6 bases). This CDR3 region has 14 residues. Trimming left V 4 bases short and J 4 bases short, with 14 bases between. Germline lookup yields CDR1 SQVTM and CDR2 ANQGSEA.

The chain carries TRBV14 and TRBJ1-2; 8 nucleotides match TRBD1. Germline values: CDR1 SGHDN, CDR2 FVKESK. This CDR3 is 15 amino acids long. After removal of 4 bases from V and 7 bases from J, the junction contained 11 bases not matched to a gene. CDR3 bases: TGTGCCAGCAGCCGAAGAAGGACAGGGACCGGTGGCTACACCTTC. Protein product: CASSRRRTGTGGYTF.

This sequence joins TRBV19 and TRBJ2-1; 9 bases fit TRBD1. The CDR3 contains 13 residues. J gave up 5 bases and V 6 bases, and 2 bases lay outside the gene matches. The germline V gene has CDR1 LNHDA and CDR2 SQIVND (reference sequence). As DNA, the CDR3 is TGTGCCAGTAGGGGACAGGGCAACAATGAGCAGTTCTTC. It codes for CASRGQGNNEQFF. Based on the CDR3 plus reference TRBV19 and TRBJ2-1, the full variable domain is DGGITQSPKYLFRKEGQNVTLSCEQNLNHDAMYWYRQDPGQGLRLIYYSQIVNDFQKGDIAEGYSVSREKKESFPLTVTSAQKNPTAFYLCASRGQGNNEQFFGPGTRLTVL.